The 13 T cell receptor beta chains given below trace back to one sample, sequenced in a study of identifying expanded T cells in peripheral blood (dated by TCRdb to between 2018 and 2021). The library came from the immunoSEQ multiplex PCR assay. TCRdb's version of the immuneACCESS table is confined to in-frame rearrangements and falls short of the full clone set. An unresolved V gene accounts for under half of the shortfall where checked; the remainder is of unknown origin. This sample is represented by about 91,000 clones; about nine tenths of them were singletons. The ten largest clonotypes hold 4% of the sample. The material sequenced was blood. The receptors originated from a person aged 18 to 70 in good health.

The rearrangement joins TRBV4-2 to TRBJ1-6; 7 bases are shared with TRBD1. Germline CDR1 and CDR2: LGHNA and YNFKEQ. The V segment lost 5 bases and the J segment 4 bases; nucleotides outside the gene matches: 8. The CDR3 spans 16 residues. CDR3 loop: CASSAPGTVYNSPLHF. As DNA, the CDR3 is TGTGCCAGCAGCGCACCCGGGACAGTTTATAATTCACCCCTCCACTTT.

The chain has TRBV27 and TRBJ2-3; 10 bases fit TRBD1. This CDR3 contains 15 residues. The V and J ends lost 7 bases and 7 bases, in that order; junction bases with no gene match: 11. Germline V gene lookup returns CDR1 MNHEY and CDR2 SMNVEV (reference sequence). The CDR3 coding sequence is TGTGCCAGCACCCCCGGGACAGGGGTTGCACATACGCAGTATTTT. Amino acid sequence: CASTPGTGVAHTQYF.

This clone has just one count. This chain joins TRBV28 and TRBJ1-4; D unresolved. The CDR3 is 13 amino acids. Trimming stripped 2 bases from V and 11 bases from J, with 12 bases between. Per the germline V gene, CDR1 is MDHEN and CDR2 is SYDVKM. CDR3 in DNA: TGTGCCAGCAGTTTAAGTATGGGGATTAAACTGTTTTTT. Protein sequence: CASSLSMGIKLFF.

The chain links TRBV15 to TRBJ1-3, with D possibly being TRBD1 (5 bases). This CDR3 comprises 16 residues. The germline V gene has CDR1 LNHNV and CDR2 YYDKDF (reference sequence). Trimming pared 1 base from V and 0 bases from J, leaving 10 bases between. CDR3 protein: CATSRGGRNSGNTIYF. The CDR3 DNA reads as TGTGCCACCAGCAGAGGGGGACGGAACTCTGGAAACACCATATATTTT.

V gene TRBV7-2 combines with J gene TRBJ1-2; D perhaps matches TRBD1 (6 bases). Germline V gives CDR1 SGHTA, CDR2 FQGNSA. The CDR3 runs 17 residues. V was pared by 5 bases and J by 2 bases, with 21 bases between. CDR3 DNA sequence: TGTGCCAGCAGCCCTATCGGGGGCAGACTGAAAAACTATGGCTACACCTTC. Its protein is CASSPIGGRLKNYGYTF.

This clone occurred a few times. The chain recombines TRBV6-4 with TRBJ2-3; 10 positions agree with TRBD2. Germline CDR1 reads MRHNA; CDR2 reads SNTAGT. CDR3 length: 15 residues. J lost 4 bases, V lost 3 bases, and 4 bases had no gene match. The CDR3 here is CASSELAGSADTQYF. The CDR3 nucleotides are TGTGCCAGCAGTGAACTAGCGGGGAGTGCAGATACGCAGTATTTT.

V and J are TRBV18 and TRBJ1-4; 8 bases fit TRBD1. Germline assignment: CDR1 KGHSH and CDR2 LQKENI. There are 15 residues in the CDR3. V lost 0 bases, J lost 8 bases, and 5 bases stayed unmatched. CDR3 sequence: CASSPPQGAGEKLFF. In DNA form, the CDR3 reads TGTGCCAGCTCACCACCTCAGGGGGCCGGGGAAAAACTGTTTTTT.

The chain is built from TRBV5-1 and TRBJ1-4; D not certain. The germline V gene encodes CDR1 SGHRS and CDR2 YFSETQ. The CDR3 extends over 14 amino acids. V lost 1 base and J lost 2, with 6 bases in between. CDR3 sequence reads: CASSLLSTNEKLFF. The CDR3 DNA follows: TGCGCCAGCAGCTTGTTGTCGACTAATGAAAAACTGTTTTTT.

The rearrangement joins TRBV29-1 to TRBJ2-7; TRBD2 matches at 13 bases. This CDR3 is 16 amino acids long. Losses at the gene ends were 6 bases for V and 4 bases for J; bases not matched to a gene: 12. In germline, CDR1 is SQVTM, CDR2 ANQGSEA. The CDR3 DNA is TGCAGCGTCGAGAACGGACTAGCGGGAGACGCGTACGAGCAGTACTTC. Protein sequence: CSVENGLAGDAYEQYF.

The chain uses TRBV9 and TRBJ2-3; TRBD2 matches 11 bases. In germline, CDR1 is SGDLS, CDR2 YYNGEE. J was trimmed by 5 bases and V by 0 bases; bases with no gene match: 8. The CDR3 has 17 amino acids. CDR3 in DNA: TGTGCCAGCAGCGTAGATGTAGCGGGGGGGACCTTAGATACGCAGTATTTT. Translating it yields CASSVDVAGGTLDTQYF. Complete variable domain (other parts from reference TRBV9 and TRBJ2-3): DSGVTQTPKHLITATGQRVTLRCSPRSGDLSVYWYQQSLDQGLQFLIQYYNGEERAKGNILERFSAQQFPDLHSELNLSSLELGDSALYFCASSVDVAGGTLDTQYFGPGTRLTVL.

The CDR3 region has the DNA TGTGCCAGTAGTGCCCGGGACAGGCTCGCAGATACGCAGTATTTT. This sequence encodes CASSARDRLADTQYF. This chain links TRBV19 with TRBJ2-3; 8 bases are a match to TRBD1. The V gene's germline CDR1 is LNHDA and CDR2 SQIVND (reference sequence). V trimming: 5 bases; J trimming: 4 bases; junction bases outside the gene matches: 8. This CDR3 is built from 15 residues. Full variable domain (remainder filled in from reference TRBV19 and TRBJ2-3): DGGITQSPKYLFRKEGQNVTLSCEQNLNHDAMYWYRQDPGQGLRLIYYSQIVNDFQKGDIAEGYSVSREKKESFPLTVTSAQKNPTAFYLCASSARDRLADTQYFGPGTRLTVL.

This chain uses TRBV5-1 with TRBJ1-2; D perhaps matches TRBD1 (6 bases). V shed 1 base and J shed 4 bases, with 17 bases lying between them. This CDR3 comprises 16 residues. Germline-derived CDR1 and CDR2 are SGHRS and YFSETQ. The CDR3 nucleotides are TGCGCCAGCAGCTTGCAGGAAGGAGGGGGTCTCTATGGCTACACCTTC. Its protein product is CASSLQEGGGLYGYTF.

This chain joins TRBV10-3 and TRBJ2-7; 10 bases agree with TRBD2. The CDR3 spans 14 residues. The junction had 6 bases not matched to a gene; V was cut back by 6 bases and J by 4 bases. CDR1 is ENHRY and CDR2 is SYGVKD in the germline V gene. The CDR3 DNA reads TGTGCCATCAGAGACCTAGCGGGGGCTTACGAGCAGTACTTC. Residues: CAIRDLAGAYEQYF.